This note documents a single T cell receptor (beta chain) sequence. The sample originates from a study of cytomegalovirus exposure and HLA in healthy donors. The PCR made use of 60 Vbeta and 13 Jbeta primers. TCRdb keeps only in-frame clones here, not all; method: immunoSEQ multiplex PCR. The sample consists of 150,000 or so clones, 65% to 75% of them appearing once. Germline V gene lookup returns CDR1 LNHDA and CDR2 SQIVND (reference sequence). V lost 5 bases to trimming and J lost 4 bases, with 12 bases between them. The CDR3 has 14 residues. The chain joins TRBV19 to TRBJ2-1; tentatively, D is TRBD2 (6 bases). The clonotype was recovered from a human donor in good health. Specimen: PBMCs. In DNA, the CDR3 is TGTGCCAGTAGTTCCTCGGCGGGGTACAATGAGCAGTTCTTC. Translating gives CASSSSAGYNEQFF.